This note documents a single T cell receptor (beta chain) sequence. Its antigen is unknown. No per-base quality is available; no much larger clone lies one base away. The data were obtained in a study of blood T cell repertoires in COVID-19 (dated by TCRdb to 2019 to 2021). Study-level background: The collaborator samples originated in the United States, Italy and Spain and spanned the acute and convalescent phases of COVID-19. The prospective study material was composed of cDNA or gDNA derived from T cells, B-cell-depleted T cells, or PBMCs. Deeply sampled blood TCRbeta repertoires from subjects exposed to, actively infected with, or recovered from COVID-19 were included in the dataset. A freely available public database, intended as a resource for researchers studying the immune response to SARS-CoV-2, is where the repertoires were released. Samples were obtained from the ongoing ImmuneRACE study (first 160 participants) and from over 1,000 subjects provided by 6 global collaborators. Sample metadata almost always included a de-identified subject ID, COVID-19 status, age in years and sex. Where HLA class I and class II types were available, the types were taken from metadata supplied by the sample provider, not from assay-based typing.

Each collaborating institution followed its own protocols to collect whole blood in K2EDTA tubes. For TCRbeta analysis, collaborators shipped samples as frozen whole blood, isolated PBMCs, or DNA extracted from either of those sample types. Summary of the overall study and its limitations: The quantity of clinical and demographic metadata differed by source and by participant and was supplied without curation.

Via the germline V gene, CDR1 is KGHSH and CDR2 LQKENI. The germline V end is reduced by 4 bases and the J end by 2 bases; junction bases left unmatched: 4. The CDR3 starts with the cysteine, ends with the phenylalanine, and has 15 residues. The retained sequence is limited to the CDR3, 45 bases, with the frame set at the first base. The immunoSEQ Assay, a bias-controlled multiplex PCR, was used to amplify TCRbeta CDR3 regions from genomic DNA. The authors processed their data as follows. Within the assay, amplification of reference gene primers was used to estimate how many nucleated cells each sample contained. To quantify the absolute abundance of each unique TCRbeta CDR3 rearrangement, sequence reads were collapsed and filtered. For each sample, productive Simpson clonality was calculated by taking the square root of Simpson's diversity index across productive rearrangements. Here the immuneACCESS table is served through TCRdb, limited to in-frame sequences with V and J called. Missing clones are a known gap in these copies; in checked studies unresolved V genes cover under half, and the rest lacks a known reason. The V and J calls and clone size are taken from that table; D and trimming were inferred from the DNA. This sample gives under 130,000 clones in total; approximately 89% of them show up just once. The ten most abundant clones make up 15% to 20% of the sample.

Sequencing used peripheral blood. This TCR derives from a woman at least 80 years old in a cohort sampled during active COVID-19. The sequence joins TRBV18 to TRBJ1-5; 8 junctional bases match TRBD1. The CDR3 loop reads CASSRGQGGNQPQHF. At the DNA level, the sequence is TGTGCCAGCTCACGAGGACAGGGCGGCAATCAGCCCCAGCATTTT.